This TCR beta chain is from a study of beta chain features in type 1 diabetes. A single heparinised blood sample, averaging approximately 116 mL, was obtained per donor. The entirety of the isolated RNA underwent reverse transcription, so expressed TCRB transcripts were sequenced. Sequenced by immunoSEQ multiplex PCR; TCRdb stores in-frame clones only, minus some. The profile shows under 550,000 clones, around 10% of them singletons. The clonotype originates from a woman under 30 in good health. Specimen: naive CD4+ T cells from blood.

CDR3 amino acids: CASLRAPGQQETQYF. The CDR3 bases are TGCGCCAGCCTCCGCGCACCGGGACAGCAAGAGACCCAGTACTTC. The J gene is TRBJ2-5, the V gene TRBV5-1, with 7 bases that match TRBD1. This CDR3 region has 15 residues. Looked up from germline, CDR1 is SGHRS and CDR2 is YFSETQ. V was clipped by 7 bases and J by 2 bases; unmatched bases: 11. Based on the CDR3 plus reference TRBV5-1 and TRBJ2-5, the full variable domain is KAGVTQTPRYLIKTRGQQVTLSCSPISGHRSVSWYQQTPGQGLQFLFEYFSETQRNKGNFPGRFSGRQFSNSRSEMNVSTLELGDSALYLCASLRAPGQQETQYFGPGTRLLVL.